The present T cell receptor (beta chain) was sequenced within a study of cytomegalovirus exposure and HLA in healthy donors. Use of 60 Vbeta and 13 Jbeta primers characterized the PCR. The table came from immunoSEQ multiplex PCR; TCRdb's copy has only in-frame clones and leaves some out. The sample contains fewer than 85,000 clones, 60% to 85% of which appear only once. The V gene end was trimmed by 3 bases and the J gene end by 3 bases; junction bases not matched to a gene: 8. Looked up from germline, CDR1 is MNHNS and CDR2 is SASEGT. This CDR3 comprises 16 residues. A note on this clone: No antigen is known for it.

Study-level results: The study designated 150 to 200 TCR beta chains cytomegalovirus-associated. As was reported, the classifier diagnosed cytomegalovirus status with high specificity and sensitivity.

The source is a male donor in good health and CMV-seropositive. The chain couples TRBV6-1 to TRBJ2-5, with TRBD1 identical over 9 bases. The material sequenced was PBMCs. The DNA of the CDR3 is TGTGCCAGCAGTGACGCCCCTCGGACAGGGGAAGAGACCCAGTACTTC. Its translation is CASSDAPRTGEETQYF.